The 21 T cell receptor beta chains below were found in one sample sequenced in a study of neurological immune-mediated disorders. MiXCR was run by TCRdb on the 5' RACE reads, yielding one entry per CDR3 protein. Found here are about 77,000 distinct CDR3 sequences, around 9.9% of them singletons; the top ten hold 1.5% to 2%. The sample taken for sequencing was PBMCs. These receptors were collected from a man aged 45-60 years in good health.

This chain uses TRBV27 with TRBJ2-1; D is ambiguous. Germline V gene sequence: CDR1 MNHEY, CDR2 SMNVEV (reference sequence). Trimming took 5 bases from V and 7 from J, leaving 21 bases between them. CDR3 length equals 16 residues. The CDR3 region is CASSVIGPSSSNEQFF. In DNA, the CDR3 is TGTGCCAGCAGTGTGATTGGACCCTCGTCGTCGAATGAGCAGTTCTTC.

This clonotype came up many times. The V gene is TRBV3-1, the J gene TRBJ2-5; possibly TRBD1 for D (6 bases). The V end lost 4 bases, the J end lost 1 base, and 10 bases lay between the germline ends. This CDR3 is 14 amino acids long. CDR1 and CDR2 (germline): LGHDT, YNNKEL (reference sequence). The CDR3 reads CASSLQGIQETQYF. The CDR3 DNA reads TGTGCCAGCAGCCTTCAGGGGATCCAAGAGACCCAGTACTTC.

This clonotype occurred many times. The chain is built from TRBV5-1 and TRBJ2-7; possible D gene TRBD1, 5 bases. Trimming removed 0 bases at V and 2 bases at J, with 9 bases between. This CDR3 contains 14 residues. The germline gives CDR1 SGHRS, CDR2 YFSETQ. The CDR3 nucleotides are TGCGCCAGCAGCTTGGACAGGCGAACCTACGAGCAGTACTTC. It encodes CASSLDRRTYEQYF.

This clonotype showed up many times. The chain is built from TRBV7-2 and TRBJ1-1; tentatively, D is TRBD1 (5 bases). There are 14 residues in the CDR3. Trimming removed 5 bases from V and 3 bases from J, with 13 bases in between. The germline V gene encodes CDR1 SGHTA and CDR2 FQGNSA. DNA for the CDR3: TGTGCCAGCAGCGCACAGGTTGGGGACACTGAAGCTTTCTTT. Residues: CASSAQVGDTEAFF.

The table lists this clonotype with many counts. The chain carries TRBV10-3 and TRBJ2-7, with TRBD2 identical over 7 bases. The junction had 12 bases not matched to a gene; V was cut back by 5 bases and J by 5 bases. The CDR3 extends over 15 amino acids. CDR1 is ENHRY and CDR2 is SYGVKD in the germline V gene. CDR3 region: CAISRDYRVIDEQYF. The CDR3 coding sequence is TGTGCCATCAGTAGGGACTATAGAGTCATCGACGAGCAGTACTTC.

This clonotype was counted only a few times. The V and J genes are TRBV7-9 and TRBJ2-7; TRBD2 aligns across 7 bases. The V gene's germline CDR1 is SEHNR and CDR2 FQNEAQ (reference sequence). J gave up 2 bases and V 4 bases, and 2 bases lay outside the gene matches. The CDR3 has 13 amino acids. Here the CDR3 reads CASSSLATYEQYF. Written as DNA, the CDR3 is TGTGCCAGCAGCTCACTAGCGACCTACGAGCAGTACTTC.

With respect to this clonotype: A clone one base away is much larger, so this may be a read error. The chain couples TRBV29-1 to TRBJ2-4; 10 bases agree with TRBD1. V gave up 7 bases and J gave up 7 bases; unmatched junction bases: 7. The CDR3 loop spans 13 amino acids. The V gene's germline CDR1 is SQVTM and CDR2 ANQGSEA. CDR3 coding DNA: TGCAGCGCCTGGACAGGGGGTGTTAACATTCAGTACTTC. Translated: CSAWTGGVNIQYF.

V gene TRBV7-9 combines with J gene TRBJ1-4; maybe TRBD1 (6 bases). CDR3 size: 14 residues. With 2 bases removed from V and 8 bases from J, the gap between germline ends came to 12 bases. CDR1 and CDR2 from the germline V gene are SEHNR and FQNEAQ (reference sequence). The CDR3 here is CASSLNSGQEKLFF. The CDR3 DNA reads TGTGCCAGCAGCTTAAATTCGGGACAAGAAAAACTGTTTTTT. Combining the CDR3 with reference TRBV7-9 and TRBJ1-4 gives the whole variable domain DTGVSQNPRHKITKRGQNVTFRCDPISEHNRLYWYRQTLGQGPEFLTYFQNEAQLEKSRLLSDRFSAERPKGSFSTLEIQRTEQGDSAMYLCASSLNSGQEKLFFGSGTQLSVL.

Ten or more counts support this clonotype. CDR3 loop: CASSYSILRGNQPQHF. The DNA for the CDR3 is TGTGCCAGCAGTTACTCGATACTCAGGGGGAATCAGCCCCAGCATTTT. V and J are TRBV6-2 or TRBV6-3 and TRBJ1-5; 7 bases fit TRBD1. Germline CDR1 and CDR2: MNHEY and SVGEGT. The ends lost 0 bases at V and 4 bases at J; junction bases unmatched: 6. This CDR3 has 16 amino acids.

This clonotype has ten or more counts. The V call is TRBV7-9, the J call TRBJ2-5; 12 bases match TRBD1. The germline V gene has CDR1 SEHNR and CDR2 FQNEAQ (reference sequence). The V segment lost 1 base and the J segment 4 bases; nucleotides outside the gene matches: 7. The CDR3 is 17 residues long. CDR3 sequence (DNA): TGTGCCAGCAGCTTAGTGGGGACAGGGGGCTCCCGAGAGACCCAGTACTTC. Amino acids: CASSLVGTGGSRETQYF.

This clonotype appeared many times. This chain uses TRBV5-5 with TRBJ2-7, with D maybe TRBD1 (5 bases). Germline-derived CDR1 and CDR2 are SGHKS and YYEKEE (reference sequence). V dropped 0 bases and J dropped 2 bases, with 9 bases sitting between them. The CDR3 runs 14 residues. The CDR3 DNA sequence: TGTGCCAGCAGCTTGGGATTAGGGGCCTACGAGCAGTACTTC. It is translated as CASSLGLGAYEQYF.

This clonotype has at least ten counts. The chain recombines TRBV27 with TRBJ2-3; TRBD2 agrees at 7 bases. This CDR3 comprises 15 residues. Looked up from germline, CDR1 is MNHEY and CDR2 is SMNVEV (reference sequence). J lost 4 bases, V lost 6 bases, and 10 bases had no gene match. The CDR3 DNA reads TGTGCCAGCAGCCCCCGGGGGAGGGTACCAGATACGCAGTATTTT. It codes for CASSPRGRVPDTQYF.

This clonotype was counted ten times or more. This chain links TRBV7-3 with TRBJ2-2, with D possibly being TRBD2 (6 bases). V was cut by 5 bases and J by 7 bases, with 11 bases left in between. The CDR3 is 13 residues long. Germline CDR1 SGHTA, CDR2 FQGTGA. Here the CDR3 reads CASSPGTLGELFF. CDR3 nucleotide sequence: TGTGCCAGCAGCCCGGGGACTCTCGGGGAGCTGTTTTTT.

This clonotype occurred many times. The chain has TRBV25-1 and TRBJ2-5, with TRBD2 matching 10 bases. The CDR3 has 16 amino acids. Germline V gives CDR1 MGHDK, CDR2 SYGVNS. V shed 4 bases and J 2 bases; nucleotides not matched to a gene: 7. In nucleotides, the CDR3 is TGTGCCAGCAGTGCCCGCAGGACTAGCGGACAAGAGACCCAGTACTTC. Its protein is CASSARRTSGQETQYF.

This clonotype was detected many times. This chain joins TRBV29-1 and TRBJ2-3; 7 positions match TRBD2. V shed 3 bases, J shed 5 bases, and the junction held 11 bases outside the gene matches. Germline CDR1 reads SQVTM; CDR2 reads ANQGSEA. This CDR3 region has 15 residues. The CDR3 DNA sequence: TGCAGCGTTGAGAGCGGGATGAGCTGGGGAGATACGCAGTATTTT. This translates into CSVESGMSWGDTQYF.

This clonotype was counted many times. This chain joins TRBV6-6 and TRBJ1-2; the match to TRBD1 covers 9 bases. The CDR3 sequence is 14 residues long. With 6 bases clipped from V and 4 bases from J, the junction kept 6 bases outside the gene matches. CDR1 is MNHNY, CDR2 SVGAGI, per germline (reference sequence). This CDR3 reads CASRTGTGFYGYTF. CDR3 nucleotide sequence: TGTGCCAGCAGAACCGGGACAGGGTTCTATGGCTACACCTTC.

This clonotype was recorded many times. The V gene is TRBV10-2, the J gene TRBJ2-5; no reliable D call. V was pared by 5 bases and J by 2 bases, with 6 bases between. Germline V CDR1 and CDR2: WSHSY, SAAADI. The CDR3 is made up of 12 amino acids. The CDR3 DNA reads as TGCGCCAGCAGTAACTTACAAGAGACCCAGTACTTC. Its protein is CASSNLQETQYF.

This clonotype came up many times. CDR3: CASSPRVGWPQHF. The CDR3, as DNA: TGTGCCAGCAGCCCACGGGTGGGGTGGCCCCAGCATTTT. The V gene is TRBV7-6, the J gene TRBJ1-5, with unresolved D. The germline gives CDR1 SGHVS, CDR2 FNYEAQ. The CDR3 extends over 13 amino acids. The V end was cut by 5 bases, the J end by 9 bases, with 14 bases between.

The sample holds many counts of this clonotype. The chain combines TRBV7-9 with TRBJ1-4; a possible D gene is TRBD1 (6 bases). V gave up 5 bases and J gave up 5 bases, with 15 bases separating them. CDR3 length equals 15 residues. From germline, CDR1 is SEHNR and CDR2 FQNEAQ (reference sequence). The CDR3: CASSTRDTQNEKLFF. The CDR3 bases are TGTGCCAGCAGCACCCGGGACACTCAGAATGAAAAACTGTTTTTT. The full variable domain, in which reference TRBV7-9 and TRBJ1-4 provide the parts outside the CDR3, is DTGVSQNPRHKITKRGQNVTFRCDPISEHNRLYWYRQTLGQGPEFLTYFQNEAQLEKSRLLSDRFSAERPKGSFSTLEIQRTEQGDSAMYLCASSTRDTQNEKLFFGSGTQLSVL.

Of note for this clonotype: Germline is not matched at one junction end, which may reflect a read error. The chain employs TRBV5-1 and TRBJ2-2; 9 bases are shared with TRBD1. The CDR3 spans 16 residues. The germline gives CDR1 SGHRS, CDR2 YFSETQ. The CDR3 DNA sequence: TGTGCCAACAGCAAGGGGGACAGGGAGGACACCGGGGAGCTGTTTTTT. This translates into CANSKGDREDTGELFF.

This clonotype was seen many times. The J gene is TRBJ2-2, the V gene TRBV7-2; tentative D call: TRBD2 (5 bases). CDR3 size: 13 residues. Germline values: CDR1 SGHTA, CDR2 FQGNSA. The germline V and J ends were trimmed by 5 bases and 4 bases, with 8 bases remaining between them. The CDR3 DNA reads as TGTGCCAGCAGCCCCGGACTCACCGGGGAGCTGTTTTTT. Translation: CASSPGLTGELFF.